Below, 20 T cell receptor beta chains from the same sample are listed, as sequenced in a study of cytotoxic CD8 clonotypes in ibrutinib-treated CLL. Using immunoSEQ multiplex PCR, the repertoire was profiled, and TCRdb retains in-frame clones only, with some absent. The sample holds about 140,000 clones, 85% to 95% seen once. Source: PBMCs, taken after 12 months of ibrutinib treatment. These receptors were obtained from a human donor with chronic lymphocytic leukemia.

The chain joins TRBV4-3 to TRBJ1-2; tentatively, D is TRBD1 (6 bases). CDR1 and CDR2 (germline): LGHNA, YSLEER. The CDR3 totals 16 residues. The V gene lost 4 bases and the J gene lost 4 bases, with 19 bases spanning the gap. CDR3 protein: CASSLQATQTGYGYTF. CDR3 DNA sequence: TGCGCCAGCAGCCTCCAAGCTACACAGACAGGCTATGGCTACACCTTC.

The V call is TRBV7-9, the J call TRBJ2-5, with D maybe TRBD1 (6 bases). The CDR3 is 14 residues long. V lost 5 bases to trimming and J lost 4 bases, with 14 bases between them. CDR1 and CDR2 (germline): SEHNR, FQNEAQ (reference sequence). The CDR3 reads CASSDTGIRETQYF. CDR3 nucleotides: TGTGCCAGCAGCGATACAGGGATAAGAGAGACCCAGTACTTC.

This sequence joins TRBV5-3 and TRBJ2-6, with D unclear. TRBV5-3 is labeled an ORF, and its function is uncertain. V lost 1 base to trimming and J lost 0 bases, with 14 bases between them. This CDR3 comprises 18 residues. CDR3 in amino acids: CARSLSGRSRSGANVLTF. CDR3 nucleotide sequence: TGTGCCAGAAGCTTGTCCGGCAGATCGCGCTCTGGGGCCAACGTCCTGACTTTC.

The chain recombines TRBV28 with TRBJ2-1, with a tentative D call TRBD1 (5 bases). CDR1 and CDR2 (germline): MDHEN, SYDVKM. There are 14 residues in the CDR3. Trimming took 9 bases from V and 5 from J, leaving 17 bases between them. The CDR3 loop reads CASTVSGSNNEQFF. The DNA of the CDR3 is TGTGCCAGTACGGTTTCAGGGTCAAACAATGAGCAGTTCTTC.

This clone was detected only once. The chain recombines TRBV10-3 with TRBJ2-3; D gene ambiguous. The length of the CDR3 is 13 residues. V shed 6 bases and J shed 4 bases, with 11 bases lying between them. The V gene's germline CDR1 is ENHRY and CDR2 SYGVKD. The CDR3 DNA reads TGTGCCATCAGGGGGTCTCGAGCAGATACGCAGTATTTT. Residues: CAIRGSRADTQYF.

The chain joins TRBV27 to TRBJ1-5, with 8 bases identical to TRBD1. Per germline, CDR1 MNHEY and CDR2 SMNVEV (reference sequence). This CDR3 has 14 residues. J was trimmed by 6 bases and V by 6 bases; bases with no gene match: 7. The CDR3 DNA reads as TGTGCCAGCAGCTGGACAGGGTCGATTCAGCCCCAGCATTTT. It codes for CASSWTGSIQPQHF.

CDR3 region: CAISGTANEKLFF. The CDR3 DNA follows: TGTGCCATCAGTGGGACAGCAAATGAAAAACTGTTTTTT. The chain joins TRBV10-3 to TRBJ1-4; D perhaps matches TRBD1 (6 bases). Germline CDR1 ENHRY, CDR2 SYGVKD. Trimming took 4 bases from V and 5 from J, leaving 8 bases between them. CDR3 length: 13 amino acids.

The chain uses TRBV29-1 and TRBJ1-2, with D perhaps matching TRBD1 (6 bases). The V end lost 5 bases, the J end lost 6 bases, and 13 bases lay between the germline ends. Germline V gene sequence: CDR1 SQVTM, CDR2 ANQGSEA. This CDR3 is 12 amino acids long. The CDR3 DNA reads TGCAGCGTTATCAAGGGGGAGGATGGCTACACCTTC. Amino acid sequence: CSVIKGEDGYTF.

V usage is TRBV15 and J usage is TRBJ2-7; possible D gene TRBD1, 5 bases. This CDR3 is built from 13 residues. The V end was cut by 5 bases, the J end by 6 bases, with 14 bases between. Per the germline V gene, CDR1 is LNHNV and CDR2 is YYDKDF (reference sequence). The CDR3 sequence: CATSPRAGPEQYF. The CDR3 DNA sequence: TGTGCCACCAGCCCCAGGGCAGGCCCCGAGCAGTACTTC. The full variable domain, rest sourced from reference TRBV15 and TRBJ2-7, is DAMVIQNPRYQVTQFGKPVTLSCSQTLNHNVMYWYQQKSSQAPKLLFHYYDKDFNNEADTPDNFQSRRPNTSFCFLDIRSPGLGDTAMYLCATSPRAGPEQYFGPGTRLTVT.

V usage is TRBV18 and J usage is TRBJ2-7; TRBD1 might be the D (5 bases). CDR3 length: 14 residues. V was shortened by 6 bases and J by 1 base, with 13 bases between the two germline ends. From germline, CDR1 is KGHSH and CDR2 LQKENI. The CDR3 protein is CASSTQGSSYEQYF. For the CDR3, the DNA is TGTGCCAGCTCTACGCAGGGCTCTTCCTACGAGCAGTACTTC.

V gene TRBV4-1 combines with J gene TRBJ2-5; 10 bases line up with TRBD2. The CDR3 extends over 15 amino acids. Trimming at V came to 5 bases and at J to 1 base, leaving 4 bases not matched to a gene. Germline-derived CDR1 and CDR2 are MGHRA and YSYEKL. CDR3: CASSWTSGTQETQYF. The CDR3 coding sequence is TGCGCCAGCAGCTGGACTAGCGGAACCCAAGAGACCCAGTACTTC.

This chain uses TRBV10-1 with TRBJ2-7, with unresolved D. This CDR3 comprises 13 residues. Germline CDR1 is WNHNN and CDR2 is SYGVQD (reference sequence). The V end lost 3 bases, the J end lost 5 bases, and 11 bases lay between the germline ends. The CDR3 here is CASSDRRQDEQYF. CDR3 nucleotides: TGCGCCAGCAGTGACAGGCGGCAGGACGAGCAGTACTTC.

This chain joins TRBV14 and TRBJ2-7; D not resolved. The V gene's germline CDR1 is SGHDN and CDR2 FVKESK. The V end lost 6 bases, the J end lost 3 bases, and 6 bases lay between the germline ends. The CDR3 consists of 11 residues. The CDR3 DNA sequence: TGTGCCAGCAGTCACTTCTACGAGCAGTACTTC. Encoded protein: CASSHFYEQYF.

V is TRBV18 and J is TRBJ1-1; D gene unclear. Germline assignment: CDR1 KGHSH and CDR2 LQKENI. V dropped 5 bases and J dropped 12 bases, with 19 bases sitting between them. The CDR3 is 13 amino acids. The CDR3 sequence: CASSSTSFLNTFF. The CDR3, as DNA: TGTGCCAGCTCATCAACCAGTTTTTTGAATACTTTCTTT.

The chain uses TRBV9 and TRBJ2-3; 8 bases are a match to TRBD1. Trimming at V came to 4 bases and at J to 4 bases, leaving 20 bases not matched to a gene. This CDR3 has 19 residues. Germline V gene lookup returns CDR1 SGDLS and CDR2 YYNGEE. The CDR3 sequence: CASSLTLSGDRGGPDTQYF. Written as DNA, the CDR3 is TGTGCCAGCAGCCTCACCCTGAGTGGCGACAGGGGTGGGCCAGATACGCAGTATTTT.

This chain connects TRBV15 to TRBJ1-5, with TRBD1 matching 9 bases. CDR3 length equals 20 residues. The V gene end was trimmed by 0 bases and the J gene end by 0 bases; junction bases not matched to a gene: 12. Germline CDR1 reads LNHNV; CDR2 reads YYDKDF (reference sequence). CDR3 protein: CATSRDWGTGLKYSNQPQHF. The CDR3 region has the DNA TGTGCCACCAGCAGAGATTGGGGGACAGGGCTAAAATATAGCAATCAGCCCCAGCATTTT.

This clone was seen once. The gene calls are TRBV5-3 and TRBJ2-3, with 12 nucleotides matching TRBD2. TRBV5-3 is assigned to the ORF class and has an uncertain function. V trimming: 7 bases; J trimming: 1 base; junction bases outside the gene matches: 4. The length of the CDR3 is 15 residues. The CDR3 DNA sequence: TGTGCCAGAGGACGGACTAGCGGGGGCACAGATACGCAGTATTTT. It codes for CARGRTSGGTDTQYF.

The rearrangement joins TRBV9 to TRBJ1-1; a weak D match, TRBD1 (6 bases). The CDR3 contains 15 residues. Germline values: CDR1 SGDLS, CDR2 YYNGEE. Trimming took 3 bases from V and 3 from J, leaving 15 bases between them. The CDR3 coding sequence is TGTGCCAGCAGCGGTACAGGGAGGGCGGACACTGAAGCTTTCTTT. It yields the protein CASSGTGRADTEAFF.

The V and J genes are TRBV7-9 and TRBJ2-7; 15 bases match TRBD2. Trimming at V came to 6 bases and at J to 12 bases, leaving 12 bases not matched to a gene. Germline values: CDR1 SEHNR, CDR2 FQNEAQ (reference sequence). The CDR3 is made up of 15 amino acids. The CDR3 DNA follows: TGTGCCAGCAGGTCCGCCCAGGGACTAGCGGGAGGAGCGTACTTC. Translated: CASRSAQGLAGGAYF.

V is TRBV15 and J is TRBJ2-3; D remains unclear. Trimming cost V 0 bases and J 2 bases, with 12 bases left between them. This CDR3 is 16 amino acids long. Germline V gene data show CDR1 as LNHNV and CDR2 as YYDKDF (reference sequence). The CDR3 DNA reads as TGTGCCACCAGCAGAGATGGTGACCCACTCACAGATACGCAGTATTTT. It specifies CATSRDGDPLTDTQYF.